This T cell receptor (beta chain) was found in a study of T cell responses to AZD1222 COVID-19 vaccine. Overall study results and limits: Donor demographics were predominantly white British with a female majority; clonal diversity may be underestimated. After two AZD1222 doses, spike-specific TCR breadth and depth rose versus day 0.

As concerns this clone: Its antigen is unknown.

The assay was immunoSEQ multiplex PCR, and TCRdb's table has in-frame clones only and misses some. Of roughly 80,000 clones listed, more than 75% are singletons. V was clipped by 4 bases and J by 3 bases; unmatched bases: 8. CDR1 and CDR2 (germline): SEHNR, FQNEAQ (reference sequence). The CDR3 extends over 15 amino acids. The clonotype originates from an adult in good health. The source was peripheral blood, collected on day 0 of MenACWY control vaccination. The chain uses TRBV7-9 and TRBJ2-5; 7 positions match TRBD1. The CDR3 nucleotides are TGTGCCAGCAGCTGGTCAGGGGGAGCGGAAGAGACCCAGTACTTC. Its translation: CASSWSGGAEETQYF. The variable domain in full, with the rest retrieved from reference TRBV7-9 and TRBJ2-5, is DTGVSQNPRHKITKRGQNVTFRCDPISEHNRLYWYRQTLGQGPEFLTYFQNEAQLEKSRLLSDRFSAERPKGSFSTLEIQRTEQGDSAMYLCASSWSGGAEETQYFGPGTRLLVL.